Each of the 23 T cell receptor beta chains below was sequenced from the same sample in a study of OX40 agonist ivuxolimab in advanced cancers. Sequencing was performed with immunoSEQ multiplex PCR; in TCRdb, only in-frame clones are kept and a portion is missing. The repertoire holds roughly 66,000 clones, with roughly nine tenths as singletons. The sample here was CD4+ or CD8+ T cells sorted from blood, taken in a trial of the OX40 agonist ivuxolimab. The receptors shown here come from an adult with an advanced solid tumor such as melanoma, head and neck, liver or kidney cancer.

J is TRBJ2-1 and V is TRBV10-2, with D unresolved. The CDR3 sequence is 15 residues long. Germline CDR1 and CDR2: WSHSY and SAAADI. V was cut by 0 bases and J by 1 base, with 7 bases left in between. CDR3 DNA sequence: TGCGCCAGCAGTGAGTCATGGAGTTCCTACAATGAGCAGTTCTTC. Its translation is CASSESWSSYNEQFF.

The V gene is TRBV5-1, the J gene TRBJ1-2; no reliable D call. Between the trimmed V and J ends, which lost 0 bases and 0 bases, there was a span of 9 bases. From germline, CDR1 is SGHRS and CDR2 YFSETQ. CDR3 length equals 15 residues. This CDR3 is CASSLEGKTNYGYTF. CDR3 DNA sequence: TGCGCCAGCAGCTTGGAAGGGAAAACTAACTATGGCTACACCTTC. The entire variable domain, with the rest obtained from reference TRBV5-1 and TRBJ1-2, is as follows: KAGVTQTPRYLIKTRGQQVTLSCSPISGHRSVSWYQQTPGQGLQFLFEYFSETQRNKGNFPGRFSGRQFSNSRSEMNVSTLELGDSALYLCASSLEGKTNYGYTFGSGTRLTVV.

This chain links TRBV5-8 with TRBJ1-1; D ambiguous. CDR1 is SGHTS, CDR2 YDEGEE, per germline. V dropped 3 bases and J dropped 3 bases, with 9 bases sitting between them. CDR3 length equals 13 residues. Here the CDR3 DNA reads TGTGCCAGCAGCTATGCAGGCGACACTGAAGCTTTCTTT. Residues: CASSYAGDTEAFF.

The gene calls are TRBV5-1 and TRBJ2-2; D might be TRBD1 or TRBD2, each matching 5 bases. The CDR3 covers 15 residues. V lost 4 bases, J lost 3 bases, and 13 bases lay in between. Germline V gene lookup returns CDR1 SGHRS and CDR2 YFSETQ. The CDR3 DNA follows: TGCGCCAGCAGCGGGCCTCGGGGCCACACCGGGGAGCTGTTTTTT. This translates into CASSGPRGHTGELFF.

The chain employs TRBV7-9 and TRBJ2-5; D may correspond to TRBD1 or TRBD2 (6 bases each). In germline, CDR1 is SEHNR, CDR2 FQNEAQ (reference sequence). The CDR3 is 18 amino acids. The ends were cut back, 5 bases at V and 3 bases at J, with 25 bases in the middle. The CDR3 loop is CASSRPRGDLQLKETQYF. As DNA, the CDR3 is TGTGCCAGCAGCCGCCCGAGGGGGGATCTACAGCTAAAAGAGACCCAGTACTTC.

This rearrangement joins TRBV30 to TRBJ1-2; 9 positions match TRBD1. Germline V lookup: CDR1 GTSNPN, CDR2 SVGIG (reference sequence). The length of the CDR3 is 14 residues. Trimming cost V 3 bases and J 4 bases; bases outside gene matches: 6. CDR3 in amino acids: CAWSRDRGGYGYTF. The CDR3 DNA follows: TGTGCCTGGAGCCGCGACAGGGGGGGCTATGGCTACACCTTC.

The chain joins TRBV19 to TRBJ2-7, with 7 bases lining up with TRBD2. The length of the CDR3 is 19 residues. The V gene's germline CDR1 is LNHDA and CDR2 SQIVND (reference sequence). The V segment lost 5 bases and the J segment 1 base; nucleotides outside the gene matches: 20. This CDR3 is CASSPSGNPTQVPSYEQYF. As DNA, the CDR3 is TGTGCCAGTAGTCCCAGCGGGAACCCAACACAAGTTCCTTCCTACGAGCAGTACTTC.

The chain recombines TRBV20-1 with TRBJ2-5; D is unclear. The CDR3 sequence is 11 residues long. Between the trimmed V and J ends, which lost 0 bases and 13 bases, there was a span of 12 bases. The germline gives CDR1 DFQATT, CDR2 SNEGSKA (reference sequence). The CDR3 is CSARDPLHRYF. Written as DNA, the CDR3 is TGCAGTGCTAGAGATCCACTCCATCGGTACTTC.

The CDR3: CASSLGPGRSTDTQYF. The CDR3 DNA is TGTGCCAGCAGCTTAGGTCCAGGACGGAGCACAGATACGCAGTATTTT. The chain couples TRBV11-2 to TRBJ2-3; D not resolved. The germline V gene encodes CDR1 SGHAT and CDR2 FQNNGV. V lost 1 base, J lost 0 bases, and 11 bases lay in between. This CDR3 region has 16 residues.

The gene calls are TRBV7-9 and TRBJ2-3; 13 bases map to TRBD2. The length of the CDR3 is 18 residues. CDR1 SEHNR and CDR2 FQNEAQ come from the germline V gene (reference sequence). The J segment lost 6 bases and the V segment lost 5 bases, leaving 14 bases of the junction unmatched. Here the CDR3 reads CASSIGGGLAGRKDTQYF. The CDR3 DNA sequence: TGTGCCAGCAGCATTGGAGGGGGACTAGCGGGAAGAAAGGATACGCAGTATTTT. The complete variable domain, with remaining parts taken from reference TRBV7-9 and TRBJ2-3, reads DTGVSQNPRHKITKRGQNVTFRCDPISEHNRLYWYRQTLGQGPEFLTYFQNEAQLEKSRLLSDRFSAERPKGSFSTLEIQRTEQGDSAMYLCASSIGGGLAGRKDTQYFGPGTRLTVL.

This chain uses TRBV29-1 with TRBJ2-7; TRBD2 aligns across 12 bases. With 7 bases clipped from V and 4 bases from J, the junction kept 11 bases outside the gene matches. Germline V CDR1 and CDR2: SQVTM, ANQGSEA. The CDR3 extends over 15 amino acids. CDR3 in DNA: TGCAGCGGCGCCGGTGGGACTAGCGGGCGGTACGAGCAGTACTTC. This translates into CSGAGGTSGRYEQYF.

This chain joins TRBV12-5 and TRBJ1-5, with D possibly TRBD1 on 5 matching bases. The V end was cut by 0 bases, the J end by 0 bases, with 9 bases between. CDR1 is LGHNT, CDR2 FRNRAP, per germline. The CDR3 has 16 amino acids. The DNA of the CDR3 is TGTGCTAGTGGTTTGGTAGTGGGGGGTAGCAATCAGCCCCAGCATTTT. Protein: CASGLVVGGSNQPQHF. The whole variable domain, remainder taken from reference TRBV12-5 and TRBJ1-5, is DARVTQTPRHKVTEMGQEVTMRCQPILGHNTVFWYRQTMMQGLELLAYFRNRAPLDDSGMPKDRFSAEMPDATLATLKIQPSEPRDSAVYFCASGLVVGGSNQPQHFGDGTRLSIL.

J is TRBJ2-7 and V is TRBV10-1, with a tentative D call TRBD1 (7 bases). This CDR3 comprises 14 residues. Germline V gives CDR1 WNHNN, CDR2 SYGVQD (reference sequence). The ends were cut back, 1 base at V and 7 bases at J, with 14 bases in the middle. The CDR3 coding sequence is TGCGCCAGCAGTGAGTTGGGCCCAGGGGGGGAGCAGTACTTC. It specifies CASSELGPGGEQYF.

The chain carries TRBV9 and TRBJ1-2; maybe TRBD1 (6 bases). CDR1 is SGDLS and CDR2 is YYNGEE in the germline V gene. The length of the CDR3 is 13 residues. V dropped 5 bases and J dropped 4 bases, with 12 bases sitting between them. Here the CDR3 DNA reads TGTGCCAGCAGACCAACAGGGAGCTATGGCTACACCTTC. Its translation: CASRPTGSYGYTF.

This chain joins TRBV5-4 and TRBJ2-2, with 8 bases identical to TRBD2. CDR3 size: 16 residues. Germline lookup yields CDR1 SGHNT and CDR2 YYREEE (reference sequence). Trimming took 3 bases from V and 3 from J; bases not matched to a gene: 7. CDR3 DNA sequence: TGTGCCAGCAGCTCCCCCCGGGGGGGTGACACCGGGGAGCTGTTTTTT. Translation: CASSSPRGGDTGELFF.

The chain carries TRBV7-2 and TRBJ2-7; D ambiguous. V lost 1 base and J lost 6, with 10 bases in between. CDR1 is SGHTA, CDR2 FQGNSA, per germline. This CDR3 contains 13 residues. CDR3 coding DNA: TGTGCCAGCAGCTTAGGCCGCGGCTCCGAGCAGTACTTC. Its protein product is CASSLGRGSEQYF. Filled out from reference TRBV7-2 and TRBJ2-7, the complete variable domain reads GAGVSQSPSNKVTEKGKDVELRCDPISGHTALYWYRQSLGQGLEFLIYFQGNSAPDKSGLPSDRFSAERTGGSVSTLTIQRTQQEDSAVYLCASSLGRGSEQYFGPGTRLTVT.

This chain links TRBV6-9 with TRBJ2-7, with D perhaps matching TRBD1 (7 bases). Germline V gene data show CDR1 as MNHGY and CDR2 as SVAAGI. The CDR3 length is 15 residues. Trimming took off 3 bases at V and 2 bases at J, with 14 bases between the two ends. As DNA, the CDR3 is TGTGCCAGCAGTTACCATCGCAGGGGGGCCTACGAGCAGTACTTC. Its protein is CASSYHRRGAYEQYF.

The CDR3 region has the DNA TGTGCCAGCAGTTTAAGGCAGGAGCGGGCTCAGCCCCAGCATTTT. It specifies CASSLRQERAQPQHF. This rearrangement joins TRBV28 to TRBJ1-5, with D unclear. Germline CDR1 and CDR2: MDHEN and SYDVKM. The V and J ends lost 2 bases and 6 bases respectively, with 14 bases between them. The CDR3 length is 15 residues.

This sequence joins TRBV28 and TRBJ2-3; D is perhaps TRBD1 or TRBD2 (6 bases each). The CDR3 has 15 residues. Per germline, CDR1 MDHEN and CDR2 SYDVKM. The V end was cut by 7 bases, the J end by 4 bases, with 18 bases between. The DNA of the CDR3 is TGTGCCAGCACCGCGACTAGGGGGTGGTCAGATACGCAGTATTTT. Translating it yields CASTATRGWSDTQYF.

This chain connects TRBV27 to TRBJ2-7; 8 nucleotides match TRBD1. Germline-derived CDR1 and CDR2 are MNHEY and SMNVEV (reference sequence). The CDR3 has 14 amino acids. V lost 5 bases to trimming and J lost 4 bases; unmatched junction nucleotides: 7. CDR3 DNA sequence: TGTGCCAGCAGTCCGTACAGGGGGGCTTACGAGCAGTACTTC. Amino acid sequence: CASSPYRGAYEQYF.

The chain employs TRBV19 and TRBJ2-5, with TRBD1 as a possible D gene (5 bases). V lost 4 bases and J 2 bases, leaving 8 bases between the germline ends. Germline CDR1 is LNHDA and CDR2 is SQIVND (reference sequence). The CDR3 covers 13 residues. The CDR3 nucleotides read TGTGCCAGTAGTAGGACACTTCAAGAGACCCAGTACTTC. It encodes CASSRTLQETQYF.

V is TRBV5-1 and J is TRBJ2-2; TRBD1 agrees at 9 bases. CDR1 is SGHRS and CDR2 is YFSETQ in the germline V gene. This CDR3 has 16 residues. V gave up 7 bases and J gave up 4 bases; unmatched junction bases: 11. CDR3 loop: CASDPTGGWGTGELFF. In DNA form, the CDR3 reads TGCGCCAGCGATCCTACAGGGGGCTGGGGCACCGGGGAGCTGTTTTTT.

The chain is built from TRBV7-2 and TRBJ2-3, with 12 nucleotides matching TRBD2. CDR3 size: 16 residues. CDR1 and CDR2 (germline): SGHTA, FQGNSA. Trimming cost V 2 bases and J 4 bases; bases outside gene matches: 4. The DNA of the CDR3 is TGTGCCAGCAGCTTACCTAGCGGGGGGGCCGCAGATACGCAGTATTTT. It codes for CASSLPSGGAADTQYF.